The 19 T cell receptor beta chains below were found in one sample sequenced in a study of cytomegalovirus exposure and HLA in healthy donors. Researchers ran the PCR with 60 Vbeta and 13 Jbeta primers. Generated by immunoSEQ multiplex PCR, the TCRdb table keeps only in-frame clones and is missing some. The sample shows 130,000 or so clones, about four fifths of them seen only once. The sequencing sample was made of PBMCs. These receptors were collected from a young woman in good health and CMV-seronegative.

The chain joins TRBV30 to TRBJ2-1; the match to TRBD2 covers 9 bases. The CDR3 is made up of 14 amino acids. Germline V gene data show CDR1 as GTSNPN and CDR2 as SVGIG (reference sequence). V trimming: 5 bases; J trimming: 12 bases; junction bases outside the gene matches: 14. The chain's CDR3 is CAWAGGTAMRGQFF. The CDR3 DNA follows: TGTGCCTGGGCGGGGGGGACAGCGATGAGGGGGCAGTTCTTC.

This chain links TRBV5-6 with TRBJ1-5; maybe TRBD1 (5 bases). CDR1 is SGHDT and CDR2 is YYEEEE in the germline V gene. The ends were cut back, 4 bases at V and 7 bases at J, with 12 bases in the middle. The CDR3 totals 13 residues. The CDR3 spells CASSGGGGQPQHF. The CDR3 DNA reads as TGTGCCAGCAGCGGGGGGGGAGGGCAGCCCCAGCATTTT.

The CDR3 bases are TGTGCCAGCAGCGTAGGGCCACTTAGAGGTCAGGGAAAGGTGGAGACCCAGTACTTC. Encoded protein: CASSVGPLRGQGKVETQYF. This rearrangement joins TRBV9 to TRBJ2-5, with D perhaps TRBD1 (5 bases). Germline CDR1 is SGDLS and CDR2 is YYNGEE. The CDR3 has 19 residues. Between the trimmed V and J ends, which lost 0 bases and 5 bases, there was a span of 26 bases.

The rearrangement joins TRBV7-3 to TRBJ2-5; 8 bases are shared with TRBD2. In germline, CDR1 is SGHTA, CDR2 FQGTGA. After removal of 1 base from V and 2 bases from J, the junction contained 3 bases not matched to a gene. The CDR3 runs to 15 residues. CDR3 sequence reads: CASSLNSGGQETQYF. The CDR3 nucleotides are TGTGCCAGCAGCTTAAACAGCGGGGGTCAAGAGACCCAGTACTTC.

The chain links TRBV6-1 to TRBJ2-5; D not certain. Germline V gene lookup returns CDR1 MNHNS and CDR2 SASEGT. The length of the CDR3 is 13 residues. The V end was cut by 3 bases, the J end by 7 bases, with 12 bases between. Here the CDR3 reads CASSEILTGTQYF. CDR3 DNA: TGTGCCAGCAGTGAGATTCTCACGGGGACCCAGTACTTC.

The J gene is TRBJ1-2, the V gene TRBV7-2; 10 bases match TRBD1. The CDR3 spans 18 residues. CDR1 is SGHTA, CDR2 FQGNSA, per germline. V lost 5 bases to trimming and J lost 8 bases; unmatched junction nucleotides: 20. The CDR3 DNA follows: TGTGCCAGCAGCGTGTCCAAAACCCAACCGGGACAGGGGAGGGGCTACACCTTC. Its translation: CASSVSKTQPGQGRGYTF. The complete variable domain, with remaining parts taken from reference TRBV7-2 and TRBJ1-2, reads GAGVSQSPSNKVTEKGKDVELRCDPISGHTALYWYRQSLGQGLEFLIYFQGNSAPDKSGLPSDRFSAERTGGSVSTLTIQRTQQEDSAVYLCASSVSKTQPGQGRGYTFGSGTRLTVV.

The rearrangement joins TRBV5-6 to TRBJ1-3; no clear D gene. This CDR3 comprises 16 residues. V dropped 1 base and J dropped 2 bases, with 13 bases sitting between them. CDR1 and CDR2 from the germline V gene are SGHDT and YYEEEE. CDR3 protein: CASSLWGERTGNTIYF. CDR3 nucleotides: TGTGCCAGCAGCTTGTGGGGAGAACGGACTGGAAACACCATATATTTT.

A single count supports this clone. This rearrangement joins TRBV7-3 to TRBJ1-1; 7 nucleotides match TRBD1. This CDR3 region has 13 residues. The germline V gene has CDR1 SGHTA and CDR2 FQGTGA. J was trimmed by 11 bases and V by 5 bases; bases with no gene match: 11. CDR3 residues: CASSRGGTAGAFF. The CDR3 coding sequence is TGTGCCAGCAGCCGAGGTGGGACAGCCGGCGCTTTCTTT.

The sample holds a few counts of this clone. The chain uses TRBV2 and TRBJ1-6; D is perhaps TRBD1 (6 bases). This CDR3 has 13 amino acids. Germline V gives CDR1 SNHLY, CDR2 FYNNEI. V dropped 11 bases and J dropped 9 bases, with 17 bases sitting between them. DNA for the CDR3: TGTGCCGGGGGCTCAGGCAGGGCTTCACCCCTCCACTTT. Its translation: CAGGSGRASPLHF.

V and J are TRBV5-1 and TRBJ1-6; D is unresolved. The V and J ends lost 4 bases and 2 bases respectively, with 16 bases between them. CDR1 SGHRS and CDR2 YFSETQ come from the germline V gene. This CDR3 comprises 17 residues. Here the CDR3 DNA reads TGCGCCAGCAGCCCAGGAGAGAGGGCCCCCTATAATTCACCCCTCCACTTT. It codes for CASSPGERAPYNSPLHF.

This clone was detected a few times. The chain recombines TRBV18 with TRBJ2-2; 7 nucleotides align to TRBD1. Germline V lookup: CDR1 KGHSH, CDR2 LQKENI. The trim removed 3 bases at V and 3 bases at J, leaving 7 bases unmatched. The CDR3 runs 16 residues. The CDR3 region has the DNA TGTGCCAGCTCACCGCGCCCCGGGACAGACACCGGGGAGCTGTTTTTT. This sequence encodes CASSPRPGTDTGELFF. Together with reference TRBV18 and TRBJ2-2, the CDR3 gives the full variable domain: NAGVMQNPRHLVRRRGQEARLRCSPMKGHSHVYWYRQLPEEGLKFMVYLQKENIIDESGMPKERFSAEFPKEGPSILRIQQVVRGDSAAYFCASSPRPGTDTGELFFGEGSRLTVL.

This chain uses TRBV27 with TRBJ2-2; D not resolved. The V end was cut by 6 bases, the J end by 0 bases, with 8 bases between. The CDR3 totals 14 residues. Germline V gene sequence: CDR1 MNHEY, CDR2 SMNVEV (reference sequence). The chain's CDR3 is CASRTVSNTGELFF. The CDR3 DNA reads as TGTGCCAGCAGAACGGTATCGAACACCGGGGAGCTGTTTTTT.

The CDR3 DNA reads as TGTGCCAGCTCACCACCGTCGACAGGGGGCGACTATGGCTACACCTTC. Its protein is CASSPPSTGGDYGYTF. V is TRBV18 and J is TRBJ1-2, with 10 positions matching TRBD1. Unmatched junction bases numbered 4, after V lost 0 bases and J lost 3 bases. CDR1 is KGHSH, CDR2 LQKENI, per germline. The CDR3 runs to 16 residues.

A few counts support this clone. The V gene is TRBV6-1, the J gene TRBJ2-5; TRBD1 might be the D (7 bases). The end of the DNA fits TRBJ2-7 better, so the J call may be wrong. This CDR3 has 17 amino acids. CDR1 is MNHNS and CDR2 is SASEGT in the germline V gene. CDR3 in amino acids: CASSDPLQGTPWDEQYF. The CDR3 nucleotides are TGTGCCAGCAGTGACCCCTTACAGGGGACTCCTTGGGACGAGCAGTACTTC.

The V and J genes are TRBV25-1 and TRBJ2-7; D might be TRBD2 (5 bases). CDR3 length: 13 residues. From germline, CDR1 is MGHDK and CDR2 SYGVNS. The V gene lost 6 bases and the J gene lost 5 bases, with 14 bases spanning the gap. Here the CDR3 reads CASSAGKRNEQYF. CDR3 nucleotides: TGTGCCAGCAGCGCCGGGAAGAGAAACGAGCAGTACTTC.

This clone was seen once. V and J are TRBV4-1 and TRBJ2-7; D perhaps matches TRBD1 (5 bases). Germline CDR1 MGHRA, CDR2 YSYEKL. This CDR3 spans 15 amino acids. The V end was cut by 1 base, the J end by 2 bases, with 12 bases between. CDR3 coding DNA: TGCGCCAGCAGCCAAGGACAGAGTTTAGCCTACGAGCAGTACTTC. Translation gives CASSQGQSLAYEQYF.

The CDR3 is CASSHTGGGGYTF. The CDR3 coding sequence is TGTGCCAGCAGCCATACAGGGGGCGGTGGCTACACCTTC. This chain uses TRBV6-1 with TRBJ1-2; TRBD1 matches 9 bases. Unmatched junction bases numbered 6, after V lost 6 bases and J lost 7 bases. Germline CDR1 MNHNS, CDR2 SASEGT. The CDR3 totals 13 residues.

The chain recombines TRBV10-1 with TRBJ2-1; no reliable D call. The V end lost 5 bases, the J end lost 9 bases, and 8 bases lay between the germline ends. The germline V gene encodes CDR1 WNHNN and CDR2 SYGVQD (reference sequence). This CDR3 is 11 amino acids long. DNA of the CDR3: TGCGCCAGCAGTTTCGCGGCTGAGCAGTTCTTC. Protein sequence: CASSFAAEQFF.

The CDR3 protein is CASSTRAGSFEQYF. DNA of the CDR3: TGTGCCAGTAGTACACGAGCCGGGAGTTTCGAGCAGTACTTC. The J gene is TRBJ2-7, the V gene TRBV19, with a tentative D call TRBD2 (6 bases). The CDR3 loop spans 14 amino acids. V lost 4 bases, J lost 6 bases, and 16 bases lay in between. The V gene's germline CDR1 is LNHDA and CDR2 SQIVND (reference sequence).